One and the same sample provided the 8 T cell receptor beta chains below, sequenced in a study of cytomegalovirus exposure and HLA in healthy donors. Amplification used 60 Vbeta primers and 13 Jbeta primers. Here immunoSEQ multiplex PCR was the method, and the copy in TCRdb shows in-frame clones only, minus some. This table holds about 76,000 clones. The specimen was PBMCs. The receptors originated from a woman in her thirties or forties in good health and CMV-seropositive.

This chain connects TRBV30 to TRBJ2-1; 9 nucleotides align to TRBD2. V lost 4 bases to trimming and J lost 6 bases; unmatched junction nucleotides: 4. Looked up from germline, CDR1 is GTSNPN and CDR2 is SVGIG (reference sequence). The CDR3 totals 13 residues. The CDR3 DNA sequence: TGTGCCTGGATTGCGGGAGGGGGCAATGAGCAGTTCTTC. Its protein is CAWIAGGGNEQFF. The complete variable domain, with remaining parts taken from reference TRBV30 and TRBJ2-1, reads SQTIHQWPATLVQPVGSPLSLECTVEGTSNPNLYWYRQAAGRGLQLLFYSVGIGQISSEVPQNLSASRPQDRQFILSSKKLLLSDSGFYLCAWIAGGGNEQFFGPGTRLTVL.

The chain joins TRBV5-1 to TRBJ1-4, with 7 nucleotides matching TRBD1. Germline V gene lookup returns CDR1 SGHRS and CDR2 YFSETQ. CDR3 length: 14 amino acids. Losses at the gene ends were 4 bases for V and 7 bases for J; bases not matched to a gene: 7. CDR3 bases: TGCGCCAGCAGCCTGACAGGGTACGGTGAAAAACTGTTTTTT. Residues: CASSLTGYGEKLFF.

This chain uses TRBV5-4 with TRBJ2-5; D might be TRBD1 (6 bases). The J call may be mistaken, given a closer DNA end match to TRBJ2-7. Germline V gene sequence: CDR1 SGHNT, CDR2 YYREEE (reference sequence). The CDR3 consists of 19 residues. The CDR3 DNA follows: TGTGCCAGCAGCTTCCCCCGTGGGACACCCCCTCGGGACCCGTACGAGCAGTACTTC. This translates into CASSFPRGTPPRDPYEQYF.

V gene TRBV28 combines with J gene TRBJ1-1; TRBD1 agrees at 8 bases. The germline CDR1 and CDR2 sequences are MDHEN and SYDVKM. V shed 6 bases, J shed 0 bases, and the junction held 12 bases outside the gene matches. The CDR3 is 17 residues long. The CDR3 nucleotides read TGTGCCAGCAGCGCGACAGGGGCCCTGGACATGAACACTGAAGCTTTCTTT. As protein: CASSATGALDMNTEAFF.

The gene calls are TRBV27 and TRBJ2-3; D is unresolved. The germline V gene has CDR1 MNHEY and CDR2 SMNVEV (reference sequence). V was pared by 3 bases and J by 6 bases, with 13 bases between. The CDR3 spans 14 residues. CDR3 sequence: CASSFSPNTDTQYF. The CDR3 DNA is TGTGCCAGCAGTTTTTCCCCCAACACGGATACGCAGTATTTT.

The gene calls are TRBV5-1 and TRBJ1-2; 12 positions agree with TRBD1. The CDR3 is made up of 18 amino acids. J lost 4 bases, V lost 0 bases, and 10 bases had no gene match. Germline V gene data show CDR1 as SGHRS and CDR2 as YFSETQ. CDR3 nucleotide sequence: TGCGCCAGCAGCTTGGGGACCCGGGACAGGGGGCCCTTCTATGGCTACACCTTC. Its translation: CASSLGTRDRGPFYGYTF.

This chain connects TRBV28 to TRBJ1-2; TRBD1 might be the D (6 bases). V was trimmed by 5 bases and J by 1 base, leaving 14 bases between them. Germline-derived CDR1 and CDR2 are MDHEN and SYDVKM. The CDR3 is made up of 15 amino acids. The CDR3 DNA reads TGTGCCAGCAGTATTCCGGACAGATATAACTATGGCTACACCTTC. Residues: CASSIPDRYNYGYTF.

The V gene is TRBV7-6, the J gene TRBJ2-1, with 8 nucleotides matching TRBD2. The germline CDR1 and CDR2 sequences are SGHVS and FNYEAQ. The CDR3 length is 16 residues. J lost 2 bases, V lost 5 bases, and 8 bases had no gene match. The CDR3 nucleotides are TGTGCCAGCAGCCAGCTAGCGGGTGTCCCCTACAATGAGCAGTTCTTC. It codes for CASSQLAGVPYNEQFF. Looking up the rest from reference TRBV7-6 and TRBJ2-1 gives the full variable domain: GAGVSQSPRYKVTKRGQDVALRCDPISGHVSLYWYRQALGQGPEFLTYFNYEAQQDKSGLPNDRFSAERPEGSISTLTIQRTEQRDSAMYRCASSQLAGVPYNEQFFGPGTRLTVL.